The 24 T cell receptor beta chains listed next were all sequenced from one sample in a study of neurological immune-mediated disorders. Sample time point: longitudinal time-point 1 (baseline). In TCRdb, the 5' RACE reads were re-called with MiXCR into one record per CDR3 protein. The sample lists about 49,000 distinct CDR3 sequences, more than 8.5% occurring once. The sequenced sample consisted of PBMCs. The origin of the receptors is a middle-aged woman in good health.

The sample holds many counts of this clonotype. The chain uses TRBV7-2 and TRBJ1-5; unclear D gene. Between the trimmed V and J ends, which lost 5 bases and 7 bases, there was a span of 12 bases. The CDR3 sequence is 13 residues long. From germline, CDR1 is SGHTA and CDR2 FQGNSA. The CDR3 loop is CASSPTMDQPQHF. The CDR3 coding sequence is TGTGCCAGCAGCCCGACCATGGACCAGCCCCAGCATTTT.

This clonotype was found many times. The chain links TRBV4-3 to TRBJ1-2; maybe TRBD1 (5 bases). Trimming stripped 0 bases from V and 4 bases from J, with 15 bases between. CDR3 length equals 16 residues. Germline CDR1 is LGHNA and CDR2 is YSLEER. The CDR3 bases are TGCGCCAGCAGCCAAGACGGGTCAGGGCTTTTCTATGGCTACACCTTC. It specifies CASSQDGSGLFYGYTF.

The sample holds many counts of this clonotype. The chain uses TRBV7-9 and TRBJ2-7; D unclear. There are 13 residues in the CDR3. Germline loops: CDR1 SEHNR, CDR2 FQNEAQ (reference sequence). The V gene lost 2 bases and the J gene lost 3 bases, with 8 bases spanning the gap. The CDR3: CASSLFRGYEQYF. CDR3 sequence (DNA): TGTGCCAGCAGCTTATTTAGAGGCTACGAGCAGTACTTC.

This clonotype has a count of ten or more. The rearrangement joins TRBV9 to TRBJ2-1; tentatively, D is TRBD2 (6 bases). Germline CDR1 and CDR2: SGDLS and YYNGEE. The CDR3 is 17 amino acids. V lost 0 bases to trimming and J lost 2 bases, with 15 bases between them. The CDR3 sequence is CASSVDWGDSTYNEQFF. Written as DNA, the CDR3 is TGTGCCAGCAGCGTAGATTGGGGGGACTCTACCTACAATGAGCAGTTCTTC.

This clonotype came up many times. The V gene is TRBV12-5, the J gene TRBJ2-1; TRBD2 matches at 10 bases. V shed 0 bases and J 8 bases; nucleotides not matched to a gene: 13. The CDR3 consists of 18 residues. CDR1 is LGHNT and CDR2 is FRNRAP in the germline V gene. CDR3 sequence reads: CASGLVLRLAGPGDEQFF. CDR3 coding DNA: TGTGCTAGTGGTTTGGTACTCCGACTAGCGGGCCCTGGGGATGAGCAGTTCTTC.

The sample holds many counts of this clonotype. This chain's CDR3 is CASSHRDRAYEQYF. The CDR3 nucleotides are TGCGCCAGCAGCCATCGGGACAGGGCCTACGAGCAGTACTTC. J is TRBJ2-7 and V is TRBV5-1; 9 bases line up with TRBD1. The CDR3 consists of 14 residues. The V gene's germline CDR1 is SGHRS and CDR2 YFSETQ. V was clipped by 4 bases and J by 2 bases; unmatched bases: 4. Drawing the rest from reference TRBV5-1 and TRBJ2-7, the complete variable domain is KAGVTQTPRYLIKTRGQQVTLSCSPISGHRSVSWYQQTPGQGLQFLFEYFSETQRNKGNFPGRFSGRQFSNSRSEMNVSTLELGDSALYLCASSHRDRAYEQYFGPGTRLTVT.

This clonotype was seen many times. The chain has TRBV5-1 and TRBJ1-1, with D possibly matching TRBD1 (6 bases). CDR1 and CDR2 from the germline V gene are SGHRS and YFSETQ. V shed 0 bases and J shed 1 base, with 7 bases lying between them. The CDR3 loop spans 14 amino acids. DNA for the CDR3: TGCGCCAGCAGCTTGGAAGGGGGGAACACTGAAGCTTTCTTT. The encoded protein is CASSLEGGNTEAFF.

This clonotype was seen many times. The rearrangement uses TRBV18 and TRBJ2-7; D possibly corresponds to TRBD1 (6 bases). This CDR3 is 14 amino acids long. In germline, CDR1 is KGHSH, CDR2 LQKENI. V lost 3 bases to trimming and J lost 3 bases, with 12 bases between them. The chain's CDR3 is CASSPDEGVYEQYF. In nucleotides, the CDR3 is TGTGCCAGCTCACCCGACGAGGGGGTCTACGAGCAGTACTTC. Full variable domain (missing parts from reference TRBV18 and TRBJ2-7): NAGVMQNPRHLVRRRGQEARLRCSPMKGHSHVYWYRQLPEEGLKFMVYLQKENIIDESGMPKERFSAEFPKEGPSILRIQQVVRGDSAAYFCASSPDEGVYEQYFGPGTRLTVT.

The sample holds many counts of this clonotype. The genes are TRBV5-1 and TRBJ2-5; unclear D gene. Germline CDR1 and CDR2: SGHRS and YFSETQ. The CDR3 length is 15 residues. V lost 7 bases, J lost 1 base, and 17 bases lay in between. This chain's CDR3 is CASRRADLLQETQYF. CDR3 nucleotides: TGCGCCAGCCGGCGAGCAGACCTTCTCCAAGAGACCCAGTACTTC.

In this sample, this clonotype turned up many times. This chain connects TRBV7-3 to TRBJ1-1; possible D gene TRBD1, 6 bases. Trimming took 0 bases from V and 4 from J, leaving 6 bases between them. This CDR3 is 13 amino acids long. CDR1 is SGHTA and CDR2 is FQGTGA in the germline V gene. The CDR3 spells CASSLTQGTEAFF. In nucleotides, the CDR3 is TGTGCCAGCAGCTTAACACAGGGCACTGAAGCTTTCTTT.

This clonotype was observed many times. The J gene is TRBJ1-4, the V gene TRBV7-9; D remains unclear. The CDR3 length is 13 residues. Deletions cut 5 bases from V and 6 bases from J, with 10 bases between. Looked up from germline, CDR1 is SEHNR and CDR2 is FQNEAQ (reference sequence). CDR3 region: CASSNSVYEKLFF. CDR3 nucleotide sequence: TGTGCCAGCAGCAACAGCGTTTATGAAAAACTGTTTTTT.

In its sample, this clonotype was seen many times. This chain joins TRBV18 and TRBJ1-1, with no clear D. The V end lost 1 base, the J end lost 1 base, and 1 base lay between the germline ends. CDR3 size: 12 residues. CDR1 and CDR2 from the germline V gene are KGHSH and LQKENI. The CDR3 here is CASSPQNTEAFF. In DNA, the CDR3 is TGTGCCAGCTCACCACAGAACACTGAAGCTTTCTTT.

This clonotype occurred many times. V and J are TRBV9 and TRBJ2-1, with D possibly matching TRBD2 (6 bases). With 0 bases removed from V and 10 bases from J, the gap between germline ends came to 23 bases. CDR3 length: 17 residues. Germline loops: CDR1 SGDLS, CDR2 YYNGEE. The CDR3 is CASSVAQGGVFLGEQFF. For the CDR3, the DNA is TGTGCCAGCAGCGTAGCTCAGGGCGGGGTATTCTTGGGAGAGCAGTTCTTC.

This clonotype was found many times. The rearrangement links TRBV5-1 to TRBJ2-7; D is tentatively TRBD1 or TRBD2 (5 bases each). The CDR3 runs 13 residues. V dropped 0 bases and J dropped 7 bases, with 11 bases sitting between them. CDR1 is SGHRS, CDR2 YFSETQ, per germline. Here the CDR3 reads CASSLGQGGEQYF. CDR3 bases: TGCGCCAGCAGCTTGGGCCAGGGCGGGGAGCAGTACTTC.

This clonotype was recorded at least ten times. The chain has TRBV5-1 and TRBJ2-2; 9 positions agree with TRBD1. From germline, CDR1 is SGHRS and CDR2 YFSETQ. The trim removed 8 bases at V and 3 bases at J, leaving 8 bases unmatched. The CDR3 covers 15 residues. The CDR3 DNA sequence: TGCGCCAGTGGACAGGGGTTCATCGACACCGGGGAGCTGTTTTTT. Translated: CASGQGFIDTGELFF.

This clonotype was seen repeatedly, ten times or more. The chain combines TRBV21-1 with TRBJ2-7; TRBD1 was called by the table and not checked on the DNA. TRBV21-1 is noted as a pseudogene. The CDR3 consists of 14 residues. In nucleotides, the CDR3 is TGTGCCAGCAGCAAAGAGGGCAGGGGATACGAGCAGTACTTC. Translated, it gives CASSKEGRGYEQYF.

This chain links TRBV7-2 with TRBJ1-3; no clear D. This CDR3 comprises 12 residues. Germline V gene sequence: CDR1 SGHTA, CDR2 FQGNSA. CDR3: CAISYFGDTIYF. DNA for the CDR3: TGTGCTATCAGCTACTTTGGGGACACCATATATTTT.

This clonotype was picked up many times. The chain uses TRBV5-5 and TRBJ1-2; 8 positions agree with TRBD1. The germline gives CDR1 SGHKS, CDR2 YYEKEE (reference sequence). Trimming at V came to 5 bases and at J to 5 bases, leaving 5 bases not matched to a gene. The CDR3 extends over 13 amino acids. The CDR3 nucleotides are TGTGCCAGCAGGTCAGGGGGCGATTATGGCTACACCTTC. It translates to CASRSGGDYGYTF.

At least ten counts were recorded for this clonotype. This chain uses TRBV5-1 with TRBJ1-2; tentative D call: TRBD1 (6 bases). Germline CDR1 and CDR2: SGHRS and YFSETQ. The CDR3 sequence is 16 residues long. The V end lost 4 bases, the J end lost 1 base, and 17 bases lay between the germline ends. As DNA, the CDR3 is TGCGCCAGCAGCGTGGGACATACCGGGGATAACTATGGCTACACCTTC. As protein: CASSVGHTGDNYGYTF. Drawing the rest from reference TRBV5-1 and TRBJ1-2, the complete variable domain is KAGVTQTPRYLIKTRGQQVTLSCSPISGHRSVSWYQQTPGQGLQFLFEYFSETQRNKGNFPGRFSGRQFSNSRSEMNVSTLELGDSALYLCASSVGHTGDNYGYTFGSGTRLTVV.

This clonotype has ten or more counts. This chain connects TRBV7-2 to TRBJ1-5; D remains ambiguous. V dropped 3 bases and J dropped 7 bases, with 10 bases sitting between them. Germline CDR1 is SGHTA and CDR2 is FQGNSA. This CDR3 has 13 amino acids. CDR3 residues: CASSFLNGQPQHF. CDR3 coding DNA: TGTGCCAGCAGCTTTTTGAATGGGCAGCCCCAGCATTTT. The full variable domain, with the rest looked up from reference TRBV7-2 and TRBJ1-5, is GAGVSQSPSNKVTEKGKDVELRCDPISGHTALYWYRQSLGQGLEFLIYFQGNSAPDKSGLPSDRFSAERTGGSVSTLTIQRTQQEDSAVYLCASSFLNGQPQHFGDGTRLSIL.

Ten or more counts support this clonotype. J is TRBJ2-7 and V is TRBV12-3 or TRBV12-4; 11 nucleotides match TRBD2. The length of the CDR3 is 14 residues. V lost 3 bases and J lost 5; bases outside the gene matches: 3. The CDR3 reads CASSFGTSGHEQYF. For the CDR3, the DNA is TGTGCCAGCAGTTTTGGGACTAGCGGTCACGAGCAGTACTTC.

This clonotype has at least ten counts. The genes are TRBV12-3 or TRBV12-4 and TRBJ2-1; 7 nucleotides match TRBD2. The V gene end was trimmed by 6 bases and the J gene end by 8 bases; junction bases not matched to a gene: 7. This CDR3 is 13 amino acids long. The CDR3 sequence is CASRPPLAHEQFF. CDR3 DNA: TGTGCCAGCAGGCCCCCACTAGCGCATGAGCAGTTCTTC.

In its sample, this clonotype was seen many times. The chain is built from TRBV7-3 and TRBJ2-1; the D gene is possibly TRBD1 (6 bases). The CDR3 loop spans 13 amino acids. The V gene's germline CDR1 is SGHTA and CDR2 FQGTGA. V lost 6 bases, J lost 7 bases, and 13 bases lay in between. The CDR3 coding sequence is TGTGCCAGCAGTTCCAGGGGTGGAAATGAGCAGTTCTTC. Its translation: CASSSRGGNEQFF. Looking up the rest from reference TRBV7-3 and TRBJ2-1 gives the full variable domain: GAGVSQTPSNKVTEKGKYVELRCDPISGHTALYWYRQSLGQGPEFLIYFQGTGAADDSGLPNDRFFAVRPEGSVSTLKIQRTERGDSAVYLCASSSRGGNEQFFGPGTRLTVL.

This clonotype appeared many times. In DNA, the CDR3 is TGCAGTGCTAGAGGGGATTCACCCCTCCACTTT. Translating it yields CSARGDSPLHF. V is TRBV20-1 and J is TRBJ1-6; D gene unclear. Germline values: CDR1 DFQATT, CDR2 SNEGSKA (reference sequence). The CDR3 extends over 11 amino acids. Trimming left V 1 base short and J 8 bases short, with 3 bases between.